What follows are 2 T cell receptor beta chains derived from one specimen sequenced in a study of technical replicates of blood from four donors. Using immunoSEQ multiplex PCR, the repertoire was profiled, and TCRdb retains in-frame clones only, with some absent. The data contain around 70,000 clones, nearly 98% of them singletons. The sample taken for sequencing was T cells isolated from PBMCs. The receptors derive from a human donor in good health.

In this sample, this clone turned up once. The J gene is TRBJ1-6, the V gene TRBV19; 7 bases agree with TRBD1. V lost 5 bases and J lost 16; bases outside the gene matches: 8. The CDR3 sequence is 12 residues long. Germline V CDR1 and CDR2: LNHDA, SQIVND (reference sequence). The CDR3 DNA is TGTGCCAGTAGTCCTGACCAGGGGGAACTCCACTTT. It encodes CASSPDQGELHF.

The genes are TRBV5-4 and TRBJ1-2; 8 bases are a match to TRBD1. Per the germline V gene, CDR1 is SGHNT and CDR2 is YYREEE (reference sequence). Trimming removed 2 bases from V and 5 bases from J; junction bases left unmatched: 11. CDR3 length: 16 residues. The chain's CDR3 is CASSLPSDRVGYGYTF. The CDR3 nucleotides are TGTGCCAGCAGCTTACCATCGGACAGGGTAGGTTATGGCTACACCTTC.